A selection of T cell receptor beta chains follows, all from one sample in a study of T cells in Graves' hyperthyroidism and ophthalmopathy. TCRdb fed the multiplex PCR reads into MiXCR, producing one record per CDR3 protein. Among a few hundred thousand distinct CDR3 sequences listed, approximately 22% were seen once. Sample: blood. The source is a woman aged 45-65 years with Graves' hyperthyroidism. The CDR3 runs from the conserved cysteine through the conserved F or W. Fields, in order: CDR3 DNA, CDR3 protein, D gene, V gene, J gene, clone size. D genes are given only for firm matches. Size tells how often a clone was seen (once, few, many) or the class of an expanded clone, and some rows leave it out.

TGCGCCAGCAGCGGACCCGGGACTAGCGCGACCGGGGAGCTGTTTTTT,CASSGPGTSATGELFF,TRBD2,TRBV5-1,TRBJ2-2,.
TGTGCCAGCAGTCGCCTCTACAATGAGCAGTTCTTC,CASSRLYNEQFF,.,TRBV28,TRBJ2-1,many
TGCGCTTCCAGACAGGCAATGAGCTCCTACAATGAGCAGTTCTTC,CASRQAMSSYNEQFF,.,TRBV5-1,TRBJ2-1,many
TGTGCCAGCAGCGGGCAGGGGGACCAGGTCAGGAGGGCTGAAGCTTTCTTT,CASSGQGDQVRRAEAFF,TRBD1,TRBV7-9,TRBJ1-1,.
TGCGCCAGCAGCTCCTTATGGGGACAGACCTACGAGCAGTACTTC,CASSSLWGQTYEQYF,TRBD1,TRBV5-1,TRBJ2-7,many
TGCGCCAGCAGCCCCGGGCCTAGCTCCTACAATGAGCAGTTCTTC,CASSPGPSSYNEQFF,.,TRBV5-1,TRBJ2-1,.
TGTGCCATCAGTGAACCTGGGGGGACAGAGCAGTACTTC,CAISEPGGTEQYF,.,TRBV10-3,TRBJ2-7,few
TGTGCCAGCAGTTGGGAGGGGTTTGACACTGAAGCTTTCTTT,CASSWEGFDTEAFF,.,TRBV6-1,TRBJ1-1,many
TGCGCCAGCAGCTTGGAGGGGGGGGCCAAAAACATTCAGTACTTC,CASSLEGGAKNIQYF,.,TRBV5-1,TRBJ2-4,.
TGTGCCAGCAGCCGAGGACTCCCCCGAGGCAATGAGCAGTTCTTC,CASSRGLPRGNEQFF,.,TRBV11-3,TRBJ2-1,few
TGTGCCAGCAGCTTAGTTACAGGGGCGGGCACTGAAGCTTTCTTT,CASSLVTGAGTEAFF,TRBD1,TRBV7-9,TRBJ1-1,.
TGTGCCAGCAGCTTAGGCGGGAGGGGCTACAATGAGCAGTTCTTC,CASSLGGRGYNEQFF,TRBD2,TRBV5-8,TRBJ2-1,many
TGCGCCAGCAGCTTGGAGGGTAATAAGAATTCACCCCTCCACTTT,CASSLEGNKNSPLHF,.,TRBV5-1,TRBJ1-6,many
TGTGCCAGCAGGGGGTTAAGAAGCTCCTACAATGAGCAGTTCTTC,CASRGLRSSYNEQFF,.,TRBV7-9,TRBJ2-1,few
TGCAGTGCTAGGGGAAGTGGGGGCGGGAGGGCAGATACGCAGTATTTT,CSARGSGGGRADTQYF,TRBD2,TRBV20-1,TRBJ2-3,many
TGTGCCAGCAGAGAAAAGGACAGGGAATATGGCTACACCTTC,CASREKDREYGYTF,TRBD1,TRBV2,TRBJ1-2,many
TGCAGTGCTAGAGATCCAGGGAACACCGGGGAGCTGTTTTTT,CSARDPGNTGELFF,.,TRBV20-1,TRBJ2-2,many
TGTGCCAGCAGCTTAGGACAGGGGACCTACGAGCAGTACTTC,CASSLGQGTYEQYF,TRBD1,TRBV7-8,TRBJ2-7,many
TGTGCCAGCAGCCAAGGGACCCTTAGCGGGAAAGAGACCCAGTACTTC,CASSQGTLSGKETQYF,TRBD2,TRBV3-1,TRBJ2-5,many
TGTGCCAGCAGCTTAGGAGCGGGACTAGTCAATGAGCAGTTCTTC,CASSLGAGLVNEQFF,TRBD2,TRBV11-3,TRBJ2-1,.
TGTGCCAGCAGTCCGGGACCTTACACAGATACGCAGTATTTT,CASSPGPYTDTQYF,.,TRBV7-3,TRBJ2-3,.
TGTGCCAGCACCTCACAGGGGGCTTTTGTGGAGACCCAGTACTTC,CASTSQGAFVETQYF,TRBD1,TRBV6-5,TRBJ2-5,many
TGTGCCAGCAGTCCAGACATCAATGAGCAGTTCTTC,CASSPDINEQFF,.,TRBV12-3/TRBV12-4,TRBJ2-1,many
TGTGCCAGCAGTTTCTCCGTCTACGAGCAGTACTTC,CASSFSVYEQYF,.,TRBV28,TRBJ2-7,.
TGTGCCAGCAGCGTTACTGGGACAGGGATTTTGACCCAGTACTTC,CASSVTGTGILTQYF,TRBD1,TRBV7-2,TRBJ2-5,.
TGCAGTGCTCCTGGGACTAGCGGGACCCACGAGCAGTACTTC,CSAPGTSGTHEQYF,TRBD2,TRBV20-1,TRBJ2-7,.
TGTGCCTGGACAAACACCGGGGAGCTGTTTTTT,CAWTNTGELFF,.,TRBV30,TRBJ2-2,many
TGCAGCGTGGGGACTACGGAGACCCAGTACTTC,CSVGTTETQYF,TRBD2,TRBV29-1,TRBJ2-5,many
TGCAGTGCCGTAGGAACGGGAGAGCAGTACTTC,CSAVGTGEQYF,.,TRBV20-1,TRBJ2-7,once
TGTGCCAGCAGCATCCGACAGGACAATGAGCAGTTCTTC,CASSIRQDNEQFF,.,TRBV7-9,TRBJ2-1,.
TGTGCCAGCCGGGGGCCAGGGGTAATAGATCGATACGAGCAGTACTTC,CASRGPGVIDRYEQYF,.,TRBV6-1,TRBJ2-7,few
TGCGCCAGCAGCTTATCAGGGGGCGGTCACGAGCAGTACTTC,CASSLSGGGHEQYF,TRBD1,TRBV5-1,TRBJ2-7,.
TGTGCCAGCAGCTCTAGACAGATCACTGAAGCTTTCTTT,CASSSRQITEAFF,.,TRBV7-9,TRBJ1-1,.
TGTGCCAGCAGTACCCGACCGACAGCTCGGAACACTGAAGCTTTCTTT,CASSTRPTARNTEAFF,.,TRBV28,TRBJ1-1,many
TGCAGTGCTAGAGATCAATTGACCCAGTACTTC,CSARDQLTQYF,.,TRBV20-1,TRBJ2-5,.
TGTGCCTGGAGTGTAGAGAGGAGAAACATTCAGTACTTC,CAWSVERRNIQYF,.,TRBV30,TRBJ2-4,.
TGTGCCAGCAGTCAGGGAGCCTCCCATCAGCCCCAGCATTTT,CASSQGASHQPQHF,.,TRBV6-2/TRBV6-3,TRBJ1-5,few
TGCGCCAGCAGCTTGGAGGGCAGGGGCCTGTGGGAGCAGTACTTC,CASSLEGRGLWEQYF,.,TRBV5-1,TRBJ2-7,many
TGTGCCACCAGTGACCCCAGGGAGGATGGCTACACCTTC,CATSDPREDGYTF,.,TRBV24-1,TRBJ1-2,.
TGTGCCAGCACCTCACCCGGGACAGGGGTCTTCGAGCAGTACTTC,CASTSPGTGVFEQYF,TRBD1,TRBV28,TRBJ2-7,many
TGTGCCAGCAGTTCACGGGGCGATCCCTATGGCTACACCTTC,CASSSRGDPYGYTF,.,TRBV27,TRBJ1-2,.